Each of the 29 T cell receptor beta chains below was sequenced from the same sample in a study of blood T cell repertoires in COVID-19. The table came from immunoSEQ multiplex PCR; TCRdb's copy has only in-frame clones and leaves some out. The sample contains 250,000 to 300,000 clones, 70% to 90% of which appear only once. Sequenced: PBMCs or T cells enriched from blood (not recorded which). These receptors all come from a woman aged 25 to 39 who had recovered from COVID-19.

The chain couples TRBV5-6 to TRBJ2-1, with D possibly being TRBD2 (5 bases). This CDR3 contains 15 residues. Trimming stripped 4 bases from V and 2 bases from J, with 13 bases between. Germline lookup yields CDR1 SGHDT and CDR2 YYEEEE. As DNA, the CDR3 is TGTGCCAGCAGCGTGGGCCCGGGGACCTACAATGAGCAGTTCTTC. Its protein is CASSVGPGTYNEQFF.

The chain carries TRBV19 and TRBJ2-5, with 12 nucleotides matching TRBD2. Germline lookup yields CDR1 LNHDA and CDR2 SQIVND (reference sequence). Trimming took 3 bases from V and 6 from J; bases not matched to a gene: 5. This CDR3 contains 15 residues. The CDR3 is CASSMGLAGDKTQYF. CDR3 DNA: TGTGCCAGTAGTATGGGACTAGCGGGCGATAAGACCCAGTACTTC. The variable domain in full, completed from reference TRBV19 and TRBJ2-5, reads DGGITQSPKYLFRKEGQNVTLSCEQNLNHDAMYWYRQDPGQGLRLIYYSQIVNDFQKGDIAEGYSVSREKKESFPLTVTSAQKNPTAFYLCASSMGLAGDKTQYFGPGTRLLVL.

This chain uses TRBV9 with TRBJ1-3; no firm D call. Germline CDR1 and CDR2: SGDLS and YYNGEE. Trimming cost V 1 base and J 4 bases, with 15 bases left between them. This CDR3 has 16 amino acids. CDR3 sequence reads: CASSVQELRFGNTIYF. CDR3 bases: TGTGCCAGCAGCGTACAGGAATTGAGATTCGGAAACACCATATATTTT.

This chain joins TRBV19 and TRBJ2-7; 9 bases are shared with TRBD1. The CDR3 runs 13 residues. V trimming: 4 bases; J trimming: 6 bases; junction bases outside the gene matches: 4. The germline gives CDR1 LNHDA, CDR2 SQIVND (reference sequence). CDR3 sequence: CASSTDRGLEQYF. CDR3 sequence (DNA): TGTGCCAGTAGTACGGACAGGGGACTCGAGCAGTACTTC.

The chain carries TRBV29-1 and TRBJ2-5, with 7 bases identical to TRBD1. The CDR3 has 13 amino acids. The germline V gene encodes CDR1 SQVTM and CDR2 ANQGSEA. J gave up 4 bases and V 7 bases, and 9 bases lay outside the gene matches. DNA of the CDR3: TGCAGCGCAGGGACAGTTCTGATAGAGACCCAGTACTTC. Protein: CSAGTVLIETQYF.

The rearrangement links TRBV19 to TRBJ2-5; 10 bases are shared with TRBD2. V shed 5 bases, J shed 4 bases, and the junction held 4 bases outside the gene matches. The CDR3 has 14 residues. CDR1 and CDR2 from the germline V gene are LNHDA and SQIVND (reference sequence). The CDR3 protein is CASSVVAGGETQYF. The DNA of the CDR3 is TGTGCCAGTAGTGTGGTAGCGGGAGGAGAGACCCAGTACTTC.

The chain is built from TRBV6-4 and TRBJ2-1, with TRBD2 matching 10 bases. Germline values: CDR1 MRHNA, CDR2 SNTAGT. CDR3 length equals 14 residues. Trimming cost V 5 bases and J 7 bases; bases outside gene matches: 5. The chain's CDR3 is CASSIAGGRNEQFF. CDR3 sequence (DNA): TGTGCCAGCAGTATAGCGGGGGGACGTAATGAGCAGTTCTTC.

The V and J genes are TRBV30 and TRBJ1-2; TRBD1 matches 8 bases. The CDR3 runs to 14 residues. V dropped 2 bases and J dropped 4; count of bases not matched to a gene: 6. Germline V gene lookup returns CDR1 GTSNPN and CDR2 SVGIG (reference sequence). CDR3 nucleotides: TGTGCCTGGAGTTACGGGGGACAGGTCTATGGCTACACCTTC. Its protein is CAWSYGGQVYGYTF.

CDR3 in DNA: TGTGCCAGCAGTTTAAACAGGGGGTCCTACGAGCAGTACTTC. Its translation: CASSLNRGSYEQYF. This sequence joins TRBV27 and TRBJ2-7, with 8 bases aligning to TRBD1. Germline CDR1 and CDR2: MNHEY and SMNVEV (reference sequence). The V gene end was trimmed by 2 bases and the J gene end by 1 base; junction bases not matched to a gene: 1. The CDR3 is 14 amino acids.

This CDR3 is CASGFILAGVTGELFF. The CDR3 nucleotides are TGTGCTAGTGGTTTTATACTAGCGGGAGTCACCGGGGAGCTGTTTTTT. The J gene is TRBJ2-2, the V gene TRBV12-5, with 11 positions matching TRBD2. V gave up 3 bases and J gave up 4 bases; unmatched junction bases: 4. Germline CDR1 LGHNT, CDR2 FRNRAP. The CDR3 has 16 amino acids.

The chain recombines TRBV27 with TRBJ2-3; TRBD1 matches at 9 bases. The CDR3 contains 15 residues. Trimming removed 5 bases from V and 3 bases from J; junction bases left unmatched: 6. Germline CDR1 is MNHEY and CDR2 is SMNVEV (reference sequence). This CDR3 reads CASSPGTGWTDTQYF. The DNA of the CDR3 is TGTGCCAGCAGTCCAGGGACAGGGTGGACAGATACGCAGTATTTT.

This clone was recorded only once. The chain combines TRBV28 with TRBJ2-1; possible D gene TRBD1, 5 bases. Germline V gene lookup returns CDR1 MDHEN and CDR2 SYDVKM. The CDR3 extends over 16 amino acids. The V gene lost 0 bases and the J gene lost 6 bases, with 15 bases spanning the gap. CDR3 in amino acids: CASSLWIQGLGNEQFF. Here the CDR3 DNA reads TGTGCCAGCAGTTTATGGATCCAGGGTCTCGGCAATGAGCAGTTCTTC. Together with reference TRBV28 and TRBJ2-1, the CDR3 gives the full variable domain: DVKVTQSSRYLVKRTGEKVFLECVQDMDHENMFWYRQDPGLGLRLIYFSYDVKMKEKGDIPEGYSVSREKKERFSLILESASTNQTSMYLCASSLWIQGLGNEQFFGPGTRLTVL.

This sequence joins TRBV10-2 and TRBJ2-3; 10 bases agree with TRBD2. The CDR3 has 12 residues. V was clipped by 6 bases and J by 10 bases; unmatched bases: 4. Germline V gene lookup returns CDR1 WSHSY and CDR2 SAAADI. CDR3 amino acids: CASRLGTSAQYF. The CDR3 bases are TGCGCCAGCAGACTAGGGACTAGCGCGCAGTATTTT.

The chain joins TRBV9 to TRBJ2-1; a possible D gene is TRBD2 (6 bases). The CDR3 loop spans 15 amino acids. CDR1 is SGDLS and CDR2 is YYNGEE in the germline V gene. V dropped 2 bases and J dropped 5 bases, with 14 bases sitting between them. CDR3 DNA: TGTGCCAGCAGCGTGGGGGGATATAACCACAATGAGCAGTTCTTC. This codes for CASSVGGYNHNEQFF.

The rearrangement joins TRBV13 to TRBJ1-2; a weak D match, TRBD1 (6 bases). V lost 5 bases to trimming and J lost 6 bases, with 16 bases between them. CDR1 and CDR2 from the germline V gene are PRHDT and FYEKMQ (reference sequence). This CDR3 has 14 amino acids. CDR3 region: CASSRQERLNGYTF. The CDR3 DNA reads TGTGCCAGCAGCCGACAGGAAAGGTTAAATGGCTACACCTTC.

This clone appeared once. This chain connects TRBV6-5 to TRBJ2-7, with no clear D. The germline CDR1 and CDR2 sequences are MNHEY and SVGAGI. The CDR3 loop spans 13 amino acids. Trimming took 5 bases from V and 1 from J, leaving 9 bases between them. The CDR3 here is CASSLEQSYEQYF. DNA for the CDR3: TGTGCCAGCAGTCTGGAACAGTCCTACGAGCAGTACTTC.

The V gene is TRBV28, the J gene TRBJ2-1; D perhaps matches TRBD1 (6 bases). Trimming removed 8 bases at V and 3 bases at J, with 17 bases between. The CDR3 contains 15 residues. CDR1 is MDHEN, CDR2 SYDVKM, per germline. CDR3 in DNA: TGTGCCAGCTATAAGGGGCAGGGGTACTACAATGAGCAGTTCTTC. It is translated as CASYKGQGYYNEQFF.

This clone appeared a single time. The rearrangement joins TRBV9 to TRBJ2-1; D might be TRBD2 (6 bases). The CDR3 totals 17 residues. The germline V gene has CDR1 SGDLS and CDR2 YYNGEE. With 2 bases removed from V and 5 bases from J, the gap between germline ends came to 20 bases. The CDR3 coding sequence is TGTGCCAGCAGCGTTATAGCGGCAAGTTACGGACACAATGAGCAGTTCTTC. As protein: CASSVIAASYGHNEQFF.

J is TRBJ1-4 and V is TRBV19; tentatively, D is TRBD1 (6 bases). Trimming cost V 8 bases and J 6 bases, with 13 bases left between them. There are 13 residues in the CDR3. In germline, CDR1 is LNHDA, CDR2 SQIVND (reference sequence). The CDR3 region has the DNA TGTGCCAGTCTTGGGGACATTGATGAAAAACTGTTTTTT. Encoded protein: CASLGDIDEKLFF.

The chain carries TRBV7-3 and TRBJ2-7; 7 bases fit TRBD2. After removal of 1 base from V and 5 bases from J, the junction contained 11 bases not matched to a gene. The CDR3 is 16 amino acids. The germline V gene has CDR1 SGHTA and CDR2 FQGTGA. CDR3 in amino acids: CASSLRGVLSGNEQYF. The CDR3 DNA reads TGTGCCAGCAGCTTAAGGGGGGTCTTGAGCGGGAACGAGCAGTACTTC.

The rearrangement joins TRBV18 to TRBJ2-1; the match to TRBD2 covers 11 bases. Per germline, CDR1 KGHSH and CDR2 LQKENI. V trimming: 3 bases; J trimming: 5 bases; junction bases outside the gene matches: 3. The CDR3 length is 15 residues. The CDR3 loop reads CASSPPGLADNEQFF. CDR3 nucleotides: TGTGCCAGCTCACCGCCGGGACTAGCGGACAATGAGCAGTTCTTC.

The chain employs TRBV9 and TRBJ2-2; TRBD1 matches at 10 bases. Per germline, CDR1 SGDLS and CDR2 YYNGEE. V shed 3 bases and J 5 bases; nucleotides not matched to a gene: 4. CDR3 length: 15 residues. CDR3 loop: CASSGTGGRTGELFF. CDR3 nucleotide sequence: TGTGCCAGCAGCGGGACAGGGGGAAGGACCGGGGAGCTGTTTTTT.

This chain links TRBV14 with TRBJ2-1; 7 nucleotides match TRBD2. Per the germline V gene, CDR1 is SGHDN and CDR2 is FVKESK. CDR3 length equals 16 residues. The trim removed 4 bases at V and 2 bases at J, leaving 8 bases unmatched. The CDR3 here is CASSRDGTNTYNEQFF. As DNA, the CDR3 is TGTGCCAGCAGCCGAGACGGGACTAACACCTACAATGAGCAGTTCTTC.

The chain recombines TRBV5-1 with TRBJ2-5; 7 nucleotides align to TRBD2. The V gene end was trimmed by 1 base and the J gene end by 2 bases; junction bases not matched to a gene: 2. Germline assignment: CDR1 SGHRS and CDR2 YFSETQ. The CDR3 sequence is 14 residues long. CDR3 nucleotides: TGCGCCAGCAGCTTGTACGGGGGGCAAGAGACCCAGTACTTC. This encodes CASSLYGGQETQYF.

CDR3 in DNA: TGTGCCAGCAGTTTAATGAAACCGGGGGGTTCAAACACCATATATTTT. Translating it yields CASSLMKPGGSNTIYF. The chain uses TRBV28 and TRBJ1-3; D might be TRBD1 (5 bases). CDR1 is MDHEN, CDR2 SYDVKM, per germline. Trimming pared 2 bases from V and 6 bases from J, leaving 17 bases between. The CDR3 runs 16 residues.

CDR3 bases: TGCAGTGCTAGTGCAGGGGGCTCCTACAATGAGCAGTTCTTC. It yields the protein CSASAGGSYNEQFF. The rearrangement uses TRBV20-1 and TRBJ2-1; TRBD1 matches at 7 bases. Per the germline V gene, CDR1 is DFQATT and CDR2 is SNEGSKA (reference sequence). This CDR3 spans 14 amino acids. Losses at the gene ends were 3 bases for V and 0 bases for J; bases not matched to a gene: 2.

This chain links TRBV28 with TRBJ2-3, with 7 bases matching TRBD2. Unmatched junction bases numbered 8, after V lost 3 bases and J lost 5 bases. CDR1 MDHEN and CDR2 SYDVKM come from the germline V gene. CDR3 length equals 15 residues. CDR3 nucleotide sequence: TGTGCCAGCAGTTTTGGGGGGGGTCGCGGAGATACGCAGTATTTT. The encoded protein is CASSFGGGRGDTQYF.

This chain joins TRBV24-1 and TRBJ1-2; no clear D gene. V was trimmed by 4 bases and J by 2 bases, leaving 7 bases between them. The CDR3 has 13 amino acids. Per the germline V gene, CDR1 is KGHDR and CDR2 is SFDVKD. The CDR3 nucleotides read TGTGCCACCAGTGAAGGCAGGAACTATGGCTACACCTTC. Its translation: CATSEGRNYGYTF.

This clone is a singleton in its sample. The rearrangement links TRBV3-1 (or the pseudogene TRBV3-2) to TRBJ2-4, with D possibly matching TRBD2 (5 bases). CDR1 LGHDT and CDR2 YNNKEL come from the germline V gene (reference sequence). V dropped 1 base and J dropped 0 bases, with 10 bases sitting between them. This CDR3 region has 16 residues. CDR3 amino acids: CASSQVEAGAKNIQYF. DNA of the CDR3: TGTGCCAGCAGCCAAGTGGAGGCCGGAGCCAAAAACATTCAGTACTTC.